This T cell receptor beta chain came from a study of identical twins. TCRdb recomputed calls from the 5' RACE reads with MiXCR, one row per CDR3 protein. The data hold 600,000 to 700,000 distinct CDR3 sequences, with 21% observed a single time. CDR3 length equals 15 residues. Trimming removed 7 bases from V and 3 bases from J; junction bases left unmatched: 9. The data were also submitted as part of a second study, on T cells expressing NK-cell markers. In that study: With respect to HCMV, seven of the eight sequenced donors were seropositive, and one was seronegative. Alpha-beta TCR T cells were the sole sorting target in several experiments, owing to an anti-gamma-delta TCR antibody. In a few donors, these clonotypes also led the CD3+CD56-NKG2C+ fraction.

This TCR derives from a young woman in good health. This chain connects TRBV12-3 or TRBV12-4 to TRBJ1-3; 7 bases are shared with TRBD1. The sequencing sample was made of PBMCs. In nucleotides, the CDR3 is TGTGCCAGCACCCCCGGGACAGAATATGGAAACACCATATATTTT. This sequence encodes CASTPGTEYGNTIYF.